Listed below are T cell receptor beta chains from one sample, sequenced in a study of identical twins. Via MiXCR, TCRdb re-called the 5' RACE reads, giving one row per CDR3 protein. The sample holds fewer than 550,000 distinct CDR3 sequences, roughly an eighth seen once. The same sample was also used in a study of yellow fever vaccine responses in identical twins.

Sequencing was done on a sample of CD4+ T cells sorted from blood. The receptors were gathered from a woman under 30 in good health. CDR3s include the opening cysteine and the closing phenylalanine or tryptophan. A D gene is named only where the DNA matches it firmly. Not all rows give a size; the values are once, few, many and, for expanded clones, a class.

V,D,size,J,CDR3,DNA
TRBV7-9,NA,NA,TRBJ1-2,CASSLVGAYGYTF,TGTGCCAGCAGCTTAGTAGGGGCCTATGGCTACACCTTC
TRBV10-3,TRBD2,few,TRBJ2-3,CAIRGRGSTDTQYF,TGTGCCATCCGCGGGCGGGGGAGCACAGATACGCAGTATTTT
TRBV6-5,NA,few,TRBJ1-2,CASSYSGGRESVYGYTF,TGTGCCAGCAGTTACTCGGGGGGCAGGGAGTCCGTCTATGGCTACACCTTC
TRBV11-2,TRBD1,few,TRBJ1-1,CASSFRGITEAFF,TGTGCCAGCAGCTTCAGGGGGATCACTGAAGCTTTCTTT
TRBV4-1,TRBD2,NA,TRBJ2-5,CASSQDILAGGPRAQYF,TGCGCCAGCAGCCAAGACATTTTAGCGGGGGGCCCTCGGGCCCAGTACTTC
TRBV29-1,TRBD1,NA,TRBJ1-1,CSVTQGGGTEAFF,TGCAGCGTCACCCAGGGGGGCGGCACTGAAGCTTTCTTT
TRBV12-3/TRBV12-4,NA,NA,TRBJ2-1,CATMSARGRINEQFF,TGTGCCACCATGTCTGCCCGGGGGCGCATAAATGAGCAGTTCTTC
TRBV2,NA,NA,TRBJ2-7,CASSEESGLSYEQYF,TGTGCCAGCAGTGAAGAATCTGGTCTCTCCTACGAGCAGTACTTC
TRBV7-9,NA,NA,TRBJ1-1,CASSSPGAAAFF,TGTGCCAGCAGCTCCCCTGGGGCGGCCGCTTTCTTT
TRBV20-1,NA,many,TRBJ2-7,CSANKDVSFFYYEQYF,TGCAGTGCTAATAAGGATGTCAGTTTTTTTTACTACGAGCAGTACTTC
TRBV7-3,NA,many,TRBJ1-2,CASSLNRAGTYGYTF,TGTGCCAGCAGCTTAAATCGGGCCGGAACATATGGCTACACCTTC
TRBV10-3,NA,NA,TRBJ2-2,CAISGAGDTGELFF,TGTGCCATCAGTGGAGCAGGGGACACCGGGGAGCTGTTTTTT
TRBV11-2,NA,NA,TRBJ2-7,CASSLDPTLYEQYF,TGTGCCAGCAGCTTAGATCCGACACTATACGAGCAGTACTTC
TRBV29-1,TRBD2,many,TRBJ2-5,CSVGGGETQYF,TGCAGCGTTGGGGGGGGGGAGACCCAGTACTTC
TRBV7-2,NA,few,TRBJ2-3,CASSLSSSSTDTQYF,TGTGCCAGCAGCTTATCGAGTTCTAGCACAGATACGCAGTATTTT
TRBV28,NA,once,TRBJ2-3,CASSLGPRTQYF,TGTGCCAGCAGCTTGGGCCCGAGAACGCAGTATTTT
TRBV20-1,NA,many,TRBJ2-4,CSAPRDLGNIQYF,TGCAGTGCTCCCCGGGACCTTGGAAACATTCAGTACTTC
TRBV29-1,NA,NA,TRBJ2-5,CSVTLGGSETQYF,TGCAGCGTGACCCTGGGGGGCTCCGAGACCCAGTACTTC
TRBV24-1,NA,many,TRBJ2-1,CATSDGGGPAYKEQFF,TGTGCCACCAGTGACGGTGGGGGACCCGCCTACAAGGAGCAGTTCTTC
TRBV4-3,NA,NA,TRBJ2-7,CASSQGVGSGAYEQYF,TGCGCCAGCAGCCAAGGGGTAGGTAGCGGAGCCTACGAGCAGTACTTC
TRBV10-3,NA,NA,TRBJ2-3,CAISTSGTGTGGDTQYF,NA
TRBV9,NA,NA,TRBJ1-1,CASSVAPGATDTEAFF,TGTGCCAGCAGCGTAGCTCCGGGGGCCACGGACACTGAAGCTTTCTTT
TRBV5-1,NA,many,TRBJ2-7,CASSLSDRRFYEQYF,TGCGCCAGCAGCTTGTCAGACAGGCGTTTTTACGAGCAGTACTTC
TRBV5-1,NA,NA,TRBJ1-1,CASSYRGGDLNTEAFF,TGCGCCAGCAGCTACCGCGGTGGCGATCTGAACACTGAAGCTTTCTTT
TRBV7-2,TRBD2,few,TRBJ2-2,CASTFETSGPTGELFF,TGTGCCAGCACATTTGAGACTAGCGGGCCTACCGGGGAGCTGTTTTTT
TRBV25-1,NA,many,TRBJ2-1,CASSESEPGRSSYNEQFF,TGTGCCAGCAGTGAATCCGAACCGGGACGATCATCCTACAATGAGCAGTTCTTC
TRBV2,NA,many,TRBJ2-7,CASSGYGRSLTYEQYF,TGTGCCAGCAGTGGGTACGGTCGCAGCCTTACCTACGAGCAGTACTTC
TRBV29-1,NA,few,TRBJ1-2,CSVEKDQLYGYTF,TGCAGCGTAGAGAAAGACCAACTCTATGGCTACACCTTC